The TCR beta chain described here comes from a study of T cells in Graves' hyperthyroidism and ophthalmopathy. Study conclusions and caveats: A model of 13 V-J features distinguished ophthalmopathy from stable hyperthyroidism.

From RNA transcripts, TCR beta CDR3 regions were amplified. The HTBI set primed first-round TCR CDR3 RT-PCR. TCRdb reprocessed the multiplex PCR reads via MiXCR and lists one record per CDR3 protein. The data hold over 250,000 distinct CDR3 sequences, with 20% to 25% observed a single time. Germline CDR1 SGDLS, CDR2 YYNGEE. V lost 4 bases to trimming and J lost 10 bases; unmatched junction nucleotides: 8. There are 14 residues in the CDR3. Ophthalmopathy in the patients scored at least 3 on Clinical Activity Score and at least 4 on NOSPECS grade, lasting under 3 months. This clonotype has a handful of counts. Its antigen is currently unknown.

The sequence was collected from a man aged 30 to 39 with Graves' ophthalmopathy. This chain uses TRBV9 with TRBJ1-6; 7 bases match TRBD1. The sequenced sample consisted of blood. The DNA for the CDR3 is TGTGCCAGCAGCCCAGGGGGGGGTAGATCACCCCTCCACTTT. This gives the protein CASSPGGGRSPLHF.